The 10 T cell receptor beta chains below all came from one sample that was sequenced in a study of T cells in Graves' hyperthyroidism and ophthalmopathy. The TCR beta CDR3 regions underwent amplification using RNA transcripts as the source. TCR CDR3 underwent first-round RT-PCR with the HTBI primer set. TCRdb redid the calling of the multiplex PCR reads with MiXCR, one entry per CDR3 protein. The table has about 760,000 distinct CDR3 sequences, 30% to 40% seen once. The sequencing input was blood. The receptor source for this set is a middle-aged woman with Graves' hyperthyroidism.

This clonotype was observed a handful of times. The chain carries TRBV6-2 or TRBV6-3 and TRBJ1-2; D is perhaps TRBD1 (5 bases). Per the germline V gene, CDR1 is MNHEY and CDR2 is SVGEGT. The CDR3 has 15 residues. V was trimmed by 6 bases and J by 6 bases, leaving 20 bases between them. The DNA of the CDR3 is TGTGCCAGCAGGCCCGATCAATCCCCCAGGGATGGCTACACCTTC. Translating it yields CASRPDQSPRDGYTF.

This clonotype showed up just a few times. The chain combines TRBV5-4 with TRBJ2-7; 10 bases align to TRBD2. Losses at the gene ends were 0 bases for V and 1 base for J; bases not matched to a gene: 4. Looked up from germline, CDR1 is SGHNT and CDR2 is YYREEE (reference sequence). The CDR3 totals 16 residues. The CDR3 bases are TGTGCCAGCAGCTTGGTTCCTAGCGGGGGATCCTACGAGCAGTACTTC. Its translation is CASSLVPSGGSYEQYF.

A word on this clonotype: This may arise from a read error, as a much more abundant clone is one base away. The CDR3 ends on some other residue instead of the conserved phenylalanine or tryptophan, so this is likely a read error. The CDR3 DNA follows: TGTGCCAGCAGCACCGAGGACAGCGAGAACACTGAAGCTTTCTCT. Its translation is CASSTEDSENTEAFS. The chain is built from TRBV9 and TRBJ1-1; D may be TRBD1 (6 bases). The CDR3 is 15 amino acids. With 4 bases removed from V and 1 base from J, the gap between germline ends came to 14 bases. Germline assignment: CDR1 SGDLS and CDR2 YYNGEE.

This clonotype was seen many times. V and J are TRBV7-2 and TRBJ1-6; 8 nucleotides align to TRBD1. The CDR3 covers 14 residues. The V gene end was trimmed by 5 bases and the J gene end by 9 bases; junction bases not matched to a gene: 6. Germline loops: CDR1 SGHTA, CDR2 FQGNSA. CDR3 in DNA: TGTGCCAGCAGCGGGACAGGTTTAGGTTCACCCCTCCACTTT. Protein sequence: CASSGTGLGSPLHF.

In this sample, this clonotype turned up a few times. The rearrangement links TRBV29-1 to TRBJ1-4, with D unclear. The length of the CDR3 is 13 residues. V lost 2 bases and J lost 7, with 11 bases in between. Germline V gene lookup returns CDR1 SQVTM and CDR2 ANQGSEA. CDR3 sequence: CSVEKPPGEKLFF. For the CDR3, the DNA is TGCAGCGTTGAAAAACCCCCCGGTGAAAAACTGTTTTTT.

This sequence joins TRBV4-1 and TRBJ2-7; 11 bases align to TRBD1. The junction had 6 bases not matched to a gene; V was cut back by 6 bases and J by 2 bases. Germline assignment: CDR1 MGHRA and CDR2 YSYEKL. The CDR3 contains 15 residues. CDR3 in DNA: TGCGCCAGCAGTCGAGGGACAGGGGGACCCTACGAGCAGTACTTC. It is translated as CASSRGTGGPYEQYF.

V and J are TRBV2 and TRBJ1-4; no clear D. Germline loops: CDR1 SNHLY, CDR2 FYNNEI. V lost 5 bases and J 2 bases, leaving 12 bases between the germline ends. The CDR3 consists of 15 residues. In DNA form, the CDR3 reads TGTGCCAGCAGTTTGCGCGGGAGGACTAATGAAAAACTGTTTTTT. Translated, it gives CASSLRGRTNEKLFF.

This clonotype was observed many times. V and J are TRBV2 and TRBJ1-3; no clear D. Between the trimmed V and J ends, which lost 7 bases and 4 bases, there was a span of 11 bases. The germline V gene has CDR1 SNHLY and CDR2 FYNNEI. The CDR3 has 13 residues. The CDR3 sequence is CASIGREGNTIYF. The CDR3 DNA reads as TGTGCCAGCATCGGGAGGGAAGGAAACACCATATATTTT.

V gene TRBV7-9 combines with J gene TRBJ1-1; 9 nucleotides align to TRBD1. CDR1 is SEHNR and CDR2 is FQNEAQ in the germline V gene (reference sequence). The CDR3 covers 14 residues. V shed 4 bases and J 5 bases; nucleotides not matched to a gene: 5. The CDR3 protein is CASSSGTGSTEAFF. CDR3 sequence (DNA): TGTGCCAGCAGCTCCGGGACAGGGTCGACTGAAGCTTTCTTT.

In regard to this clonotype: This may be a read error, as it is one base from a much larger clone. V gene TRBV20-1 combines with J gene TRBJ2-5; TRBD1 matches at 7 bases. Germline-derived CDR1 and CDR2 are DFQATT and SNEGSKA (reference sequence). CDR3 size: 14 residues. The DNA of the CDR3 is TGCAGTGCTAGAGCTTCAGGGGGATGGGAGACCCAGCACTTC. It specifies CSARASGGWETQHF.